What follows are 30 T cell receptor beta chains derived from one specimen sequenced in a study. TCRdb ran MiXCR on the 5' RACE reads and lists one entry per CDR3 protein. The sample lists 13,000 or so distinct CDR3 sequences; 23% were seen once. Sequencing was done on a sample of naive CD4+ T cells sorted from blood. The sample's subset: naive CD4+ T cells, CD4+CD45RA+CD25-. The receptors were gathered from a female donor with breast cancer.

On this clonotype: A much larger clone sits a single nucleotide away, making a read error possible. The rearrangement links TRBV12-3 or TRBV12-4 to TRBJ2-1, with 10 bases identical to TRBD2. The CDR3 runs 15 residues. CDR3 in DNA: TGTACCAGCAGAGGGAGCGGGAGGGCCGGGGGTGAGCAGTTCTTC. As protein: CTSRGSGRAGGEQFF.

V gene TRBV12-3 or TRBV12-4 combines with J gene TRBJ1-5; unclear D gene. This CDR3 is built from 14 residues. Between the trimmed V and J ends, which lost 1 base and 7 bases, there was a span of 11 bases. As DNA, the CDR3 is TGTGCCAGCAGTTTAGTCCAGCGGAAACAGCCCCAGCATTTT. Protein product: CASSLVQRKQPQHF.

The CDR3 reads CSARDGGGRSGNEQFF. The CDR3, as DNA: TGCAGTGCTAGAGATGGAGGCGGGAGGTCCGGCAATGAGCAGTTCTTC. The chain links TRBV20-1 to TRBJ2-1, with 8 bases fitting TRBD2. Germline V gene sequence: CDR1 DFQATT, CDR2 SNEGSKA (reference sequence). V dropped 0 bases and J dropped 6; count of bases not matched to a gene: 10. There are 16 residues in the CDR3.

This clonotype is termed medium-sized. The chain uses TRBV4-1 and TRBJ1-1; D is perhaps TRBD1 (5 bases). Germline-derived CDR1 and CDR2 are MGHRA and YSYEKL. The CDR3 extends over 14 amino acids. V was trimmed by 2 bases and J by 4 bases, leaving 11 bases between them. The CDR3 nucleotides are TGCGCCAGCAGCCAACCGTGGGGCGGCACTGAAGCTTTCTTT. Its protein is CASSQPWGGTEAFF.

Judged by abundance, this clonotype is medium-sized. This chain joins TRBV4-2 and TRBJ2-5; 14 nucleotides match TRBD2. CDR3 length equals 17 residues. Germline V gives CDR1 LGHNA, CDR2 YNFKEQ. The junction had 8 bases not matched to a gene; V was cut back by 3 bases and J by 5 bases. CDR3 coding DNA: TGTGCCAGCAGCCAGGACTGGACTAGCGGGGGGCCCGAGACCCAGTACTTC. Its protein product is CASSQDWTSGGPETQYF.

In this sample, this clonotype turned up many times. J is TRBJ1-5 and V is TRBV28, with D possibly being TRBD1 (5 bases). CDR1 and CDR2 (germline): MDHEN, SYDVKM. This CDR3 region has 17 residues. V lost 3 bases, J lost 8 bases, and 23 bases lay in between. CDR3 sequence (DNA): TGTGCCAGCAGTTTTTCCACTGGGACCCTCAAGAACAAGCCCCAGCATTTT. Residues: CASSFSTGTLKNKPQHF.

This clonotype was seen more than once but under ten times. The chain joins TRBV7-8 to TRBJ2-1; 13 bases are shared with TRBD2. CDR3 size: 16 residues. The V gene end was trimmed by 5 bases and the J gene end by 6 bases; junction bases not matched to a gene: 7. Germline V gene data show CDR1 as SGHVS and CDR2 as FQNEAQ. The chain's CDR3 is CASSPRTSGSLNEQFF. CDR3 sequence (DNA): TGTGCCAGCAGCCCAAGGACTAGCGGGAGCCTCAATGAGCAGTTCTTC.

The sample holds many counts of this clonotype. The CDR3 DNA is TGTGCCAGCAGTTTACAGGGGAATCAGCCCCAGCATTTT. It is translated as CASSLQGNQPQHF. This chain joins TRBV12-3 or TRBV12-4 and TRBJ1-5; weak D call: TRBD1 (6 bases). The length of the CDR3 is 13 residues. The V end lost 2 bases, the J end lost 4 bases, and 6 bases lay between the germline ends.

The chain links TRBV20-1 to TRBJ2-1; 7 bases match TRBD2. Germline assignment: CDR1 DFQATT and CDR2 SNEGSKA (reference sequence). This CDR3 spans 18 amino acids. Germline trimming cut 3 bases from V and 2 bases from J; bases unmatched to any gene: 16. This chain's CDR3 is CSARTSPLDGTTYNEQFF. As DNA, the CDR3 is TGCAGTGCTAGGACCTCGCCCCTCGACGGGACTACCTACAATGAGCAGTTCTTC.

The genes are TRBV11-2 and TRBJ1-4; the D is unclear. Trimming pared 8 bases from V and 8 bases from J, leaving 12 bases between. CDR3 length equals 12 residues. Per the germline V gene, CDR1 is SGHAT and CDR2 is FQNNGV. The CDR3 spells CASGLDREKLFF. DNA of the CDR3: TGTGCCAGCGGCCTAGATCGGGAAAAACTGTTTTTT.

This clonotype was detected ten times or more. This chain links TRBV12-3 or TRBV12-4 with TRBJ1-5; D not certain. Trimming removed 0 bases at V and 3 bases at J, with 6 bases between. The CDR3 extends over 14 amino acids. The DNA for the CDR3 is TGTGCCAGCAGTTTAGCCCTAGACAATCAGCCCCAGCATTTT. Residues: CASSLALDNQPQHF.

By share, this clonotype counts as medium-sized. This chain links TRBV4-1 with TRBJ1-1; TRBD1 matches at 7 bases. The V gene's germline CDR1 is MGHRA and CDR2 YSYEKL. After removal of 1 base from V and 4 bases from J, the junction contained 12 bases not matched to a gene. CDR3 size: 17 residues. The CDR3 region has the DNA TGCGCCAGCAGCCAAGTCCTTCAGGGGGTTGGGAGCACTGAAGCTTTCTTT. Amino acids: CASSQVLQGVGSTEAFF.

The V call is TRBV6-1, the J call TRBJ2-1; TRBD2 agrees at 9 bases. The CDR3 totals 16 residues. Germline-derived CDR1 and CDR2 are MNHNS and SASEGT. With V trimmed by 7 bases and J by 2 bases, 9 bases remained unmatched. CDR3 sequence reads: CASKEVAGVTYNEQFF. The CDR3 DNA reads as TGTGCCAGCAAAGAAGTAGCGGGAGTCACCTACAATGAGCAGTTCTTC.

This clonotype was detected a few times. The rearrangement links TRBV25-1 to TRBJ2-7; 10 bases are shared with TRBD2. The trim removed 2 bases at V and 7 bases at J, leaving 2 bases unmatched. Germline V lookup: CDR1 MGHDK, CDR2 SYGVNS. The CDR3 covers 13 residues. CDR3: CASSEGSGGEQYF. The CDR3 DNA is TGTGCCAGCAGTGAAGGTAGCGGGGGGGAGCAGTACTTC.

This clonotype is categorized as medium-sized. The rearrangement uses TRBV29-1 and TRBJ1-1; 7 bases map to TRBD1. The CDR3 is made up of 13 amino acids. Germline values: CDR1 SQVTM, CDR2 ANQGSEA. After removal of 7 bases from V and 0 bases from J, the junction contained 5 bases not matched to a gene. DNA of the CDR3: TGCAGCGCCAGACAGGGCTTGAACACTGAAGCTTTCTTT. It is translated as CSARQGLNTEAFF.

This clonotype was seen a few times. V usage is TRBV12-3 or TRBV12-4 and J usage is TRBJ2-1, with TRBD2 identical over 8 bases. The J segment lost 9 bases and the V segment lost 6 bases, leaving 10 bases of the junction unmatched. The CDR3 extends over 14 amino acids. This chain's CDR3 is CASRQRRLAREQFF. DNA of the CDR3: TGTGCCAGCAGACAGAGGAGACTAGCGCGTGAGCAGTTCTTC.

This clonotype has only one observation. The CDR3 does not close with the conserved phenylalanine or tryptophan, likely indicating a read error. The limits of the CDR3 on the DNA are not certain, so only TCRdb's listed CDR3 is given. The chain links TRBV30 to TRBJ1-5; the D call in the table, TRBD1, was not verified against the DNA. The CDR3 sequence runs 14 residues, both termini included. Germline V CDR1 and CDR2: GTSNPN, SVGIG (reference sequence). The CDR3 loop reads CAWSVQEQGQPQQV.

A word on this clonotype: Given a much more abundant clone one base away, this may be a read error. The rearrangement joins TRBV6-6 to TRBJ2-1; D possibly corresponds to TRBD2 (5 bases). Per the germline V gene, CDR1 is MNHNY and CDR2 is SVGAGI (reference sequence). The CDR3 is 16 amino acids. The CDR3 protein is CASSYFSGYSYNEHFF. The CDR3 bases are TGTGCCAGCAGTTACTTCAGCGGATACTCCTACAATGAGCATTTCTTC.

Regarding this clonotype: A single base separates this from a much larger clone, so it may be a read error. V and J are TRBV5-1 and TRBJ1-4; D is uncertain. V dropped 5 bases and J dropped 8 bases, with 16 bases sitting between them. CDR1 is SGHRS and CDR2 is YFSETQ in the germline V gene. This CDR3 spans 14 amino acids. CDR3 region: CASRMAGGSEKLFF. The CDR3, as DNA: TGCGCCAGCAGGATGGCAGGAGGAAGCGAAAAACTGTTTTTT.

A note on this clonotype: A read error is likely, as this CDR3 ends without the conserved phenylalanine or tryptophan. The rearrangement uses TRBV20-1 and TRBJ2-1; the D gene could be TRBD1 or TRBD2 (5 bases each). Germline CDR1 is DFQATT and CDR2 is SNEGSKA (reference sequence). V was cut by 4 bases and J by 5 bases, with 21 bases left in between. This CDR3 is built from 16 residues. The chain's CDR3 is CSANKPGTGRDNEQFY. CDR3 coding DNA: TGCAGTGCTAACAAACCCGGGACGGGGCGAGACAATGAGCAGTTCTAC.

This clonotype was seen repeatedly, ten times or more. The gene calls are TRBV18 and TRBJ2-5, with D possibly being TRBD1 (6 bases). The germline V gene has CDR1 KGHSH and CDR2 LQKENI. Between the trimmed V and J ends, which lost 3 bases and 4 bases, there was a span of 12 bases. This CDR3 region has 14 residues. The DNA of the CDR3 is TGTGCCAGCTCACCTCAACAGGGACGAGAGACCCAGTACTTC. It is translated as CASSPQQGRETQYF.

This rearrangement joins TRBV5-1 to TRBJ1-5; 9 bases are a match to TRBD1. Germline values: CDR1 SGHRS, CDR2 YFSETQ. The CDR3 is 14 amino acids. The J segment lost 7 bases and the V segment lost 4 bases, leaving 6 bases of the junction unmatched. In DNA, the CDR3 is TGCGCCAGCAGCCGGGACAGGGCCGGGCAGCCCCAGCATTTT. Translating it yields CASSRDRAGQPQHF.

This clonotype is termed medium-sized (0.01 to 0.1%). V is TRBV29-1 and J is TRBJ1-1; D not resolved. V was pared by 6 bases and J by 9 bases, with 14 bases between. This CDR3 is built from 11 residues. Per the germline V gene, CDR1 is SQVTM and CDR2 is ANQGSEA. The CDR3 DNA is TGCAGCGTGTCTAACGGGGTAAAAGCTTTCTTT. It specifies CSVSNGVKAFF.

This clonotype is medium-sized. V usage is TRBV6-5 and J usage is TRBJ2-4, with 9 bases lining up with TRBD1. The CDR3 contains 13 residues. The germline CDR1 and CDR2 sequences are MNHEY and SVGAGI. V shed 2 bases and J 8 bases; nucleotides not matched to a gene: 1. The CDR3 loop reads CASSYRDRDIQYF. As DNA, the CDR3 is TGTGCCAGCAGTTACCGGGACAGGGACATTCAGTACTTC.

This clonotype showed up many times. The CDR3 DNA follows: TGTGCCAGCAGCTTGAACACTGAAGCTTTCTTT. Amino acid sequence: CASSLNTEAFF. The chain links TRBV7-9 to TRBJ1-1; D is unresolved. The CDR3 covers 11 residues. Trimming removed 3 bases at V and 1 base at J, with 0 bases between. The germline CDR1 and CDR2 sequences are SEHNR and FQNEAQ (reference sequence).

This clonotype was seen many times. This sequence joins TRBV10-3 and TRBJ2-7; 10 bases fit TRBD1. CDR3 length equals 13 residues. Germline loops: CDR1 ENHRY, CDR2 SYGVKD. V shed 10 bases, J shed 7 bases, and the junction held 10 bases outside the gene matches. The CDR3, as DNA: TGTGCCACCCTGGGACAGGGGCTGAAAGAGCAGTACTTC. Its translation is CATLGQGLKEQYF.

This clonotype was found many times. The CDR3 reads CASSRFPASNQPQHF. As DNA, the CDR3 is TGTGCCAGCAGTCGCTTCCCGGCTAGCAATCAGCCCCAGCATTTT. V gene TRBV6-5 combines with J gene TRBJ1-5; no firm D call. CDR3 length equals 15 residues. Germline loops: CDR1 MNHEY, CDR2 SVGAGI. The V and J ends lost 5 bases and 0 bases respectively, with 11 bases between them.

This clonotype is medium-sized (0.01 to 0.1%) by share. The chain couples TRBV5-5 to TRBJ1-2; the D gene is possibly TRBD1 (5 bases). Between the trimmed V and J ends, which lost 3 bases and 5 bases, there was a span of 11 bases. The germline V gene encodes CDR1 SGHKS and CDR2 YYEKEE (reference sequence). CDR3 size: 13 residues. CDR3 residues: CASSSSGWYGYTF. Here the CDR3 DNA reads TGTGCCAGCAGCTCCTCAGGGTGGTATGGCTACACCTTC. Supplemented by reference TRBV5-5 and TRBJ1-2, the full variable domain reads DAGVTQSPTHLIKTRGQQVTLRCSPISGHKSVSWYQQVLGQGPQFIFQYYEKEERGRGNFPDRFSARQFPNYSSELNVNALLLGDSALYLCASSSSGWYGYTFGSGTRLTVV.

In this sample, this clonotype is medium-sized. V usage is TRBV5-1 and J usage is TRBJ2-1; 7 bases agree with TRBD1. Germline CDR1 is SGHRS and CDR2 is YFSETQ. V was pared by 5 bases and J by 7 bases, with 9 bases of the junction left unmatched. The CDR3 is 14 amino acids. CDR3 loop: CASRPDRRRNEQFF. The CDR3 bases are TGCGCCAGCAGACCGGACAGGAGAAGAAATGAGCAGTTCTTC.

This clonotype turned up a few times. The genes are TRBV11-3 and TRBJ2-1; 8 bases map to TRBD2. V trimming: 4 bases; J trimming: 7 bases; junction bases outside the gene matches: 12. The V gene's germline CDR1 is SGHNT and CDR2 YENEEA. The CDR3 loop spans 16 amino acids. The CDR3 region has the DNA TGTGCCAGCAGCTACGTCTCGGGCGGGAGGTTTAATGAGCAGTTCTTC. As protein: CASSYVSGGRFNEQFF.